This is a list of T cell receptor beta chains from one sample in a study of blood T cell repertoires in COVID-19. Method: immunoSEQ multiplex PCR; TCRdb's copy keeps in-frame clones and lacks some. The repertoire holds 150,000 to 200,000 clones, with 70% to 90% as singletons. What was sequenced was peripheral blood. The receptors stem from a human donor in a cohort sampled during active COVID-19. The CDR3 runs from the conserved cysteine through the conserved F or W. The D gene is left open where the match is weak. Clone size, where shown, is once, few, many, or a class for clones that have expanded.

d_call,v_call,j_call,clone_size,cdr3_nt,cdr3_aa
-,TRBV19,TRBJ2-2,-,TGTGCCAGTAGTATTCAGGGTTACGGGGAGCTGTTTTTT,CASSIQGYGELFF
-,TRBV12-3/TRBV12-4,TRBJ1-1,-,TGTGCCAGCAGGCGGGGTGGGCACACTGAAGCTTTCTTT,CASRRGGHTEAFF
TRBD1,TRBV11-2,TRBJ2-7,once,TGTGCCAGCAGATTCACGGGACAGGCTTCGGGCGAGCAGTACTTC,CASRFTGQASGEQYF
TRBD1,TRBV7-2,TRBJ2-5,-,TGTGCCAGCAGCTTAGGAGTGACAGGGGGTGGGGAGACCCAGTACTTC,CASSLGVTGGGETQYF
TRBD1,TRBV11-3,TRBJ2-1,-,TGTGCCAGCAGCTCGACAGGGAATTGGTTAGATGAGCAGTTCTTC,CASSSTGNWLDEQFF
-,TRBV7-9,TRBJ2-7,-,TGTGCCAGCAGCCCCGACAGTGTCTACGAGCAGTACTTC,CASSPDSVYEQYF
-,TRBV10-3,TRBJ2-1,-,TGTGCCACCAGCGTTAGGGGGATTGACAATGAGCAGTTCTTC,CATSVRGIDNEQFF
-,TRBV13,TRBJ2-5,once,TGTGCCAGCAGCTTATCGGCCAGGGGGACCCAGTACTTC,CASSLSARGTQYF
-,TRBV2,TRBJ1-2,-,TGTGCCAGCCAGAGCTACACCTTC,CASQSYTF
-,TRBV7-6,TRBJ2-7,-,TGTGCCAGCAGCTTATCCGCAGGGGTAGGCGAGCAGTACTTC,CASSLSAGVGEQYF
-,TRBV11-2,TRBJ2-7,-,TGTGCCAGCACCGTGGGGCACCCTGGGGAGCAGTACTTC,CASTVGHPGEQYF
-,TRBV25-1,TRBJ2-5,-,TGTGCCAGCAGTCTTGGAGCCTCGGAGACCCAGTACTTC,CASSLGASETQYF
-,TRBV6-4,TRBJ1-1,-,TGTGCCAGCAGTGTTTCCCCGGTGGGCGCTGAAGCTTTCTTT,CASSVSPVGAEAFF
TRBD2,TRBV19,TRBJ2-1,-,TGTGCCAGTAGACGGACTAGCGGCAACAATGAGCAGTTCTTC,CASRRTSGNNEQFF
-,TRBV2,TRBJ1-1,-,TGTGCCAGCAGTGAAGCGGGAGGGTTTGTTGAAGCTTTCTTT,CASSEAGGFVEAFF
-,TRBV7-2,TRBJ1-1,-,TGTGCCAGCAGCAACGCGGGGGACACTGAAGCTTTCTTT,CASSNAGDTEAFF
TRBD1,TRBV9,TRBJ1-1,-,TGTGCCAGCAGCCCAATTCCGGGACAGCTCAAGAAAATGAACACTGAAGCTTTCTTT,CASSPIPGQLKKMNTEAFF
-,TRBV5-4,TRBJ2-3,-,TGTGCCAGCAGGCCCGGGACTCCTAGCACAGATACGCAGTATTTT,CASRPGTPSTDTQYF
TRBD1,TRBV18,TRBJ2-3,once,TGTGCCAGCTCCAGGCAGGGGGCGTTAGCAGATACGCAGTATTTT,CASSRQGALADTQYF
TRBD1,TRBV30,TRBJ1-2,-,TGTGCCTCCCCTCCGGGACAGGGAGAGAGACGGGGCTACACCTTC,CASPPGQGERRGYTF
TRBD1,TRBV3-1/TRBV3-2,TRBJ1-2,-,TGTGCCAGCAGCTCCGGACAGGGGACCTTTTCGTATGGCTACACCTTC,CASSSGQGTFSYGYTF
TRBD1,TRBV6-6,TRBJ1-4,-,TGTGCCAGCAGAGACAGGGGAAAGGATGGAAAACTGTTTTTT,CASRDRGKDGKLFF
-,TRBV2,TRBJ1-1,-,TGTGCCAGCAGCGCCACAATGAACACTGAAGCTTTCTTT,CASSATMNTEAFF
TRBD2,TRBV27,TRBJ2-3,-,TGTGCCAGCAGTTTACGGGACTATTTTGATACGCAGTATTTT,CASSLRDYFDTQYF
TRBD1,TRBV5-5,TRBJ1-2,-,TGTGCCAGCAGCGCGGGACAGGGGGAATACTATGGCTACACCTTC,CASSAGQGEYYGYTF
TRBD2,TRBV7-2,TRBJ2-1,-,TGTGCCAGCGCCGGACTAGCGGGGTACAATGAGCAGTTCTTC,CASAGLAGYNEQFF